This TCR beta chain derives from a study of regulatory dendritic cells for organ transplantation. General study findings and limits: The most alloreactive TCR clonotypes were found in resting memory CD8+ cells.

Generated by immunoSEQ multiplex PCR, the TCRdb table keeps only in-frame clones and is missing some. This sample has tens of thousands of clones, with roughly 88% found just once. V lost 4 bases and J lost 1, with 10 bases in between. The CDR3 totals 13 residues. Germline CDR1 and CDR2: SQVTM and ANQGSEA. Concerning this clone: Antigen: not known.

CFSE-labeled sorted T cells met regulatory or mature dendritic cells for approximately 5 days. CD4+ or CD8+ T cells were sorted as naive CD45RA+ or memory CD45RO+. This sequence originates from a human donor in good health. The chain joins TRBV29-1 to TRBJ1-1; TRBD1 is a possible D gene (5 bases). Source material: naive CD4+ T cells from blood cultured with regulatory dendritic cells. Subset reported: CD45RA+ naive T cells. CDR3 loop: CSVVAGGNTEAFF. CDR3 DNA sequence: TGCAGCGTTGTGGCCGGGGGGAACACTGAAGCTTTCTTT.